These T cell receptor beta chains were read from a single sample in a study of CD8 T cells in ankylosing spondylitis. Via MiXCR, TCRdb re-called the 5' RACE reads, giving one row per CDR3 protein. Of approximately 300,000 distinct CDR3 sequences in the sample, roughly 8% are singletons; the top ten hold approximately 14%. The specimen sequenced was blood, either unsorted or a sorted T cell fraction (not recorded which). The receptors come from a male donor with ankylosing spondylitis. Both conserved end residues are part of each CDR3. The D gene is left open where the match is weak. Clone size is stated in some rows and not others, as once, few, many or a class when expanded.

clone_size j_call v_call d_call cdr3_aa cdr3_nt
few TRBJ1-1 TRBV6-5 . CASSSLRQADTSNTEAFF TGTGCCAGCAGTTCCCTGAGGCAGGCAGATACCTCGAACACTGAAGCTTTCTTT
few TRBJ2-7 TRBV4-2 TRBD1 CASSQDGDRGVDEQYF TGTGCCAGCAGCCAAGATGGGGACAGGGGTGTCGACGAGCAGTACTTC
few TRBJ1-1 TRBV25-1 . CASSPYGGGQANTEAFF TGTGCCAGCAGTCCCTATGGGGGGGGGCAGGCGAACACTGAAGCTTTCTTT
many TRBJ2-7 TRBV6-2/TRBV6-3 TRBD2 CASSYDGGRASWYEQYF TGTGCCAGCAGTTACGATGGCGGGAGGGCCTCTTGGTACGAGCAGTACTTC
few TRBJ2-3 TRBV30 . CAWSVGGPDTQYF TGTGCCTGGAGTGTAGGGGGGCCGGATACGCAGTATTTT
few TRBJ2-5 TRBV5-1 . CASRLTPGAETQYF TGCGCCAGCAGGCTTACCCCGGGGGCAGAGACCCAGTACTTC
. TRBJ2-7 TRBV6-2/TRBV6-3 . CASSRPRGQGYEQYF TGTGCCAGCAGTCGCCCGCGGGGTCAAGGATACGAGCAGTACTTC
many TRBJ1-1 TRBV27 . CASSLSDSLKAFF TGTGCCAGCAGTTTATCCGACAGTTTAAAAGCTTTCTTT
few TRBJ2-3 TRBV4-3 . CASSQDLTGGARGSQYF TGCGCCAGCAGCCAAGACTTAACGGGGGGGGCCAGGGGGTCGCAGTATTTT
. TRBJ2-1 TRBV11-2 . CASSLDSWQNNEQFF TGTGCCAGCAGCTTAGATAGTTGGCAGAACAATGAGCAGTTCTTC
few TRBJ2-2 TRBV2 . CASSESGMATGELFF TGTGCCAGCAGTGAAAGCGGCATGGCCACCGGGGAGCTGTTTTTT
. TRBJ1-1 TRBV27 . CACSSGTMNTEAFF TGTGCCTGCAGTTCAGGGACTATGAACACTGAAGCTTTCTTT
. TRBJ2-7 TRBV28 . CASREHRANQYEQYF TGTGCCAGCAGGGAGCACAGGGCAAACCAGTACGAGCAGTACTTC
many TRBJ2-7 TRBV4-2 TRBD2 CASSPLGGEQYF TGTGCCAGCAGTCCCTTGGGAGGGGAGCAGTACTTC
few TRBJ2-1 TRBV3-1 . CASSQVAGGVPYNEQFF TGTGCCAGCAGCCAAGTGGCCGGAGGGGTCCCCTACAATGAGCAGTTCTTC
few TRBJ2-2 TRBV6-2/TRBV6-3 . CASSYSVVELFF TGTGCCAGCAGTTATTCGGTGGTGGAGCTGTTTTTT
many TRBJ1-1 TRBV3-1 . CASNEGGFSEAFF TGTGCCAGCAACGAAGGGGGGTTCTCTGAAGCTTTCTTT
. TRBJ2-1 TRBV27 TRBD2 CASSSLVASGRFVEQFF TGTGCCAGCAGTTCCTTAGTGGCTAGCGGGAGGTTTGTTGAGCAGTTCTTC
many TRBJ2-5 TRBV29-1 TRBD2 CSVASGRGPETQYF TGCAGCGTTGCCAGCGGGAGGGGTCCGGAGACCCAGTACTTC
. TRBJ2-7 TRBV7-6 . CASRDNNREQYF TGTGCCAGCCGGGACAACAATCGGGAGCAGTACTTC
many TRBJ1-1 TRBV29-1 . CSSGTRVEAFF TGCAGCTCCGGGACGCGAGTCGAGGCTTTCTTT
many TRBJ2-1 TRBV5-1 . CASSLEIPPSYNEQFF TGCGCCAGCAGCTTAGAGATTCCTCCCTCCTACAATGAGCAGTTCTTC